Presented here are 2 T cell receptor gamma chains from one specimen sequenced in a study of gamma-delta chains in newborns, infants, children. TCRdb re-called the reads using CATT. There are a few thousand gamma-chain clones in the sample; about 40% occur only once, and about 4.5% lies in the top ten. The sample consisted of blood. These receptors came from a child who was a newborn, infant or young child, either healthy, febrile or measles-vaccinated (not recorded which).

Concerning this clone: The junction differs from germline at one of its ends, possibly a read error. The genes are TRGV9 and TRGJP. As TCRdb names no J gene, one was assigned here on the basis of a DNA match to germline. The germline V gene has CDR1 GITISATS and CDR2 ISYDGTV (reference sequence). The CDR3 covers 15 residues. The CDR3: CALWEVALGKNIKVF. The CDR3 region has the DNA TGTGCCTTGTGGGAGGTGGCGTTGGGCAAAAACATCAAGGTATTT.

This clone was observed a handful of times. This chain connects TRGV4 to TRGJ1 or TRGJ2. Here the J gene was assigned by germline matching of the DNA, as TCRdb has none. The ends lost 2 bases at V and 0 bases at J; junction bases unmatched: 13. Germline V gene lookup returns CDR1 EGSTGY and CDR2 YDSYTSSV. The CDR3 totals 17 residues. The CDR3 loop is CATWDVDPVTNYYKKLF. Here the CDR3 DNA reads TGTGCCACCTGGGATGTCGATCCGGTGACGAATTATTATAAGAAACTCTTT.